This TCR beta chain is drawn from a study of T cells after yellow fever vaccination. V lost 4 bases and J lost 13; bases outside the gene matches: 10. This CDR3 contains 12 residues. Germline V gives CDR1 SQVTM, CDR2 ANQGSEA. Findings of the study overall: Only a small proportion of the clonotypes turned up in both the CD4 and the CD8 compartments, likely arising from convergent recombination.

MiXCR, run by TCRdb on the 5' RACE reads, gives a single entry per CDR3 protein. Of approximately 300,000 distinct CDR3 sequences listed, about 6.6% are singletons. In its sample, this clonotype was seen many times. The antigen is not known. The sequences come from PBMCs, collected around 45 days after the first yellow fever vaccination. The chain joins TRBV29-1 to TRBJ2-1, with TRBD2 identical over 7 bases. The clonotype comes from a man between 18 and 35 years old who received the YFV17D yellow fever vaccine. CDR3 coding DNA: TGCAGCGTTGGAGACCTGTGGGGGGGACAGTTCTTC. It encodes CSVGDLWGGQFF.